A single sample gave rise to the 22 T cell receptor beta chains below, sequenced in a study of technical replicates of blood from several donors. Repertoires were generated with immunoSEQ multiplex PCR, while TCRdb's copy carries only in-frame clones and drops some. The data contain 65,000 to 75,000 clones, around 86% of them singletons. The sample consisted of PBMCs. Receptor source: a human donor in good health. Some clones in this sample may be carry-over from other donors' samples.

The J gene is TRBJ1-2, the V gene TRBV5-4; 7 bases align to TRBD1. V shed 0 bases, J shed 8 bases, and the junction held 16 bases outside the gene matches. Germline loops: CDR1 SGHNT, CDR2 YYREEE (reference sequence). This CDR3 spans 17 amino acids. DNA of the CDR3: TGTGCCAGCAGCTTGGGAGGTCTGCGAACCGGGACAGACGGCTACACCTTC. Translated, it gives CASSLGGLRTGTDGYTF.

CDR3 nucleotides: TGTGCCAGCAGTTACTCTTCGGTTGGCAATCAGCCCCAGCATTTT. Encoded protein: CASSYSSVGNQPQHF. The gene calls are TRBV6-6 and TRBJ1-5; unclear D gene. The CDR3 sequence is 15 residues long. Per germline, CDR1 MNHNY and CDR2 SVGAGI (reference sequence). V was clipped by 0 bases and J by 2 bases, with 8 bases between them.

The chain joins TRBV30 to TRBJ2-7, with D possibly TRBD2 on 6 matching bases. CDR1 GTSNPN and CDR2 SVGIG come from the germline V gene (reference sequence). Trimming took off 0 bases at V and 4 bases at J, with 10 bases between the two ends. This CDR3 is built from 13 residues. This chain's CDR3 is CAWSVPGEYEQYF. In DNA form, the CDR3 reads TGTGCCTGGAGTGTGCCGGGAGAGTACGAGCAGTACTTC.

The CDR3 bases are TGTGCCAGCAGCTTGGGCCCCGGGACAGGGATGTACGAGCAGTACTTC. Amino acids: CASSLGPGTGMYEQYF. The chain uses TRBV7-9 and TRBJ2-7; 9 nucleotides line up with TRBD1. The CDR3 is 16 residues long. Germline CDR1 is SEHNR and CDR2 is FQNEAQ (reference sequence). The ends lost 3 bases at V and 4 bases at J; junction bases unmatched: 10.

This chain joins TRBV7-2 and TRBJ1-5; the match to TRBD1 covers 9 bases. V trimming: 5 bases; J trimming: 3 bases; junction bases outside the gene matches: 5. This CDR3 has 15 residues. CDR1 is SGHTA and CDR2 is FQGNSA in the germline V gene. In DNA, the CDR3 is TGTGCCAGCAGCCCACAGGGGGCTCCCAATCAGCCCCAGCATTTT. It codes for CASSPQGAPNQPQHF.

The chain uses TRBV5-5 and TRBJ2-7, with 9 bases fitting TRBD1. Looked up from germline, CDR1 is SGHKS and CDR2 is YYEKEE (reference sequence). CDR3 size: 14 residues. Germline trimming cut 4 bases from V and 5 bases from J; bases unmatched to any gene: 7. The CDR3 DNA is TGTGCCAGCAGCGGCCGGGACAGGGCCGACGAGCAGTACTTC. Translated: CASSGRDRADEQYF.

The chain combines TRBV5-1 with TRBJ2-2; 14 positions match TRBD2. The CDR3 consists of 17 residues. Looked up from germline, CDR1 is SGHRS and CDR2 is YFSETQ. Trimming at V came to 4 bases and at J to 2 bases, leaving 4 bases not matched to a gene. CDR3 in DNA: TGCGCCAGCAGCCCAGGACTAGCGGGAGGAAACACCGGGGAGCTGTTTTTT. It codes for CASSPGLAGGNTGELFF.

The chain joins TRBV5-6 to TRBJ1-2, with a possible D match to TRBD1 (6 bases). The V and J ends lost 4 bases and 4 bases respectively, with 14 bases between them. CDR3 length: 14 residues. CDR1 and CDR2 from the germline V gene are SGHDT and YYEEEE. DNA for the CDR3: TGTGCCAGCAGCGCCTTCCGACAGGCCTATGGCTACACCTTC. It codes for CASSAFRQAYGYTF.

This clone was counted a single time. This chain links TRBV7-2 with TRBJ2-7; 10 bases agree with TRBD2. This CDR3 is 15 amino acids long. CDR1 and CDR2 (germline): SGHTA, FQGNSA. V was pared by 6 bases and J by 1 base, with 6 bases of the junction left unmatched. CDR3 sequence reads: CASRPSSGGSYEQYF. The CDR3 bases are TGTGCCAGCAGGCCGTCTAGCGGGGGTTCCTACGAGCAGTACTTC.

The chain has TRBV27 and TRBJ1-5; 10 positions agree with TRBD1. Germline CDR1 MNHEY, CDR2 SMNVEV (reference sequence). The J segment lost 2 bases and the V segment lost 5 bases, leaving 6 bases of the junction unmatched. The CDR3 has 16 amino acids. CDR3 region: CASSTWTGGRNQPQHF. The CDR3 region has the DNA TGTGCCAGCAGTACCTGGACAGGGGGACGCAATCAGCCCCAGCATTTT.

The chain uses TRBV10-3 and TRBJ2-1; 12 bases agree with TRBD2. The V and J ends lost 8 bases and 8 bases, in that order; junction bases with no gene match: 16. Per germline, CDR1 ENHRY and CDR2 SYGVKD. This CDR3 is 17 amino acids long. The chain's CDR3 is CAIRGGASGGAIDEQFF. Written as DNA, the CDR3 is TGTGCCATCCGGGGAGGGGCTAGCGGGGGGGCTATCGATGAGCAGTTCTTC.

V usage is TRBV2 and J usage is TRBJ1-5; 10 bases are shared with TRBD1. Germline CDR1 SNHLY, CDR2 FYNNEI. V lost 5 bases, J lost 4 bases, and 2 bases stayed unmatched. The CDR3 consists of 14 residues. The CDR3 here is CASSLDRGNQPQHF. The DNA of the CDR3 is TGTGCCAGCAGTTTGGACAGGGGGAATCAGCCCCAGCATTTT.

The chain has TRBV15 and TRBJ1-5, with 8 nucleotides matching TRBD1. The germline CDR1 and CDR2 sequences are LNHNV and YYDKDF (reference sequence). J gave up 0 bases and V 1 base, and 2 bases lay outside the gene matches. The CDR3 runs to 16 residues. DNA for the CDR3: TGTGCCACCAGCAGAGGGGACAGGTTTAGCAATCAGCCCCAGCATTTT. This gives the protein CATSRGDRFSNQPQHF.

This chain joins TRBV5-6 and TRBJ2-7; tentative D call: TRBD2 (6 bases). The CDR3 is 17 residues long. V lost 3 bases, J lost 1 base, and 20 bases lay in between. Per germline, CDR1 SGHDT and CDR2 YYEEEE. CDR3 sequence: CASSWRGNHPKSYEQYF. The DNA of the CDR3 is TGTGCCAGCAGCTGGAGGGGCAACCACCCCAAGTCCTACGAGCAGTACTTC.

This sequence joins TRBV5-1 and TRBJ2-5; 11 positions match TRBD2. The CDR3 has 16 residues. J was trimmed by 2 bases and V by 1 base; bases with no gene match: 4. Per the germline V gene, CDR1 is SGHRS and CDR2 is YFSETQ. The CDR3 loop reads CASSLLASGGQETQYF. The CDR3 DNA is TGCGCCAGCAGCTTGTTGGCTAGCGGGGGGCAAGAGACCCAGTACTTC.

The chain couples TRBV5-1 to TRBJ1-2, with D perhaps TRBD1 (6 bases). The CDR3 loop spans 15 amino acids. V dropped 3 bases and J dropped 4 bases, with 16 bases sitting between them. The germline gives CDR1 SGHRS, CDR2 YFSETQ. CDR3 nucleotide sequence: TGCGCCAGCAGCTGGGGCTCACAGGGAGCCTATGGCTACACCTTC. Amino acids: CASSWGSQGAYGYTF. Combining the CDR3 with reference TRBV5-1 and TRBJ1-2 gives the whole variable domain KAGVTQTPRYLIKTRGQQVTLSCSPISGHRSVSWYQQTPGQGLQFLFEYFSETQRNKGNFPGRFSGRQFSNSRSEMNVSTLELGDSALYLCASSWGSQGAYGYTFGSGTRLTVV.

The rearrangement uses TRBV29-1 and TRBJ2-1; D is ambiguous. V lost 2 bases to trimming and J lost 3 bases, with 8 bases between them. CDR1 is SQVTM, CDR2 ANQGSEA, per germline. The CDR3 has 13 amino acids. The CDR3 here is CSVENSIYNEQFF. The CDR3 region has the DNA TGCAGCGTTGAAAATAGCATCTACAATGAGCAGTTCTTC.

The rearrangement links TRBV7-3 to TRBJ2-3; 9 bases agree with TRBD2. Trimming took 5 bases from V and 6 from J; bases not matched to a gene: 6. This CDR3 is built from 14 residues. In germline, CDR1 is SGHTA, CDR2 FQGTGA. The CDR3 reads CASSLGTSSDTQYF. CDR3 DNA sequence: TGTGCCAGCAGCCTAGGGACTAGCTCCGATACGCAGTATTTT.

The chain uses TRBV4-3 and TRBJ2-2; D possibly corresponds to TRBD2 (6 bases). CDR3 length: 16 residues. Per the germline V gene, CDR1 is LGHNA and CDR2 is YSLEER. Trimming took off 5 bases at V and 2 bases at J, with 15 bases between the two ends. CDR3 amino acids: CASSVSWGDNTGELFF. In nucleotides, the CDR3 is TGCGCCAGCAGCGTTAGCTGGGGGGACAACACCGGGGAGCTGTTTTTT.

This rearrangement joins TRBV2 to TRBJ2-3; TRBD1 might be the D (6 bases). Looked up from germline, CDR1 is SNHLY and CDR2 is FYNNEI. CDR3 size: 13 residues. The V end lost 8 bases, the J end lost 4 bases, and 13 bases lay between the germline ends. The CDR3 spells CASRPGQADTQYF. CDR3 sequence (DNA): TGTGCCAGCCGCCCGGGACAAGCAGATACGCAGTATTTT.

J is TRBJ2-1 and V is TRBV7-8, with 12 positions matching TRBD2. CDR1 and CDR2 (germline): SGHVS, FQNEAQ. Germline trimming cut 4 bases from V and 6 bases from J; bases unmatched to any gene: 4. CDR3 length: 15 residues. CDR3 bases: TGTGCCAGCAGCTCCCAGACTAGCGGGAGCAATGAGCAGTTCTTC. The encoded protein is CASSSQTSGSNEQFF.

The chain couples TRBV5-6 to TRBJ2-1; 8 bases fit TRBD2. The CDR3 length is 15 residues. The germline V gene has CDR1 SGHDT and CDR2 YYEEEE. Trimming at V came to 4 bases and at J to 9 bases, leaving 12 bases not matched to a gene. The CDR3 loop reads CASSASGSRQSEQFF. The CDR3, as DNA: TGTGCCAGCAGCGCGAGCGGGAGTCGGCAGAGTGAGCAGTTCTTC.